These 16 T cell receptor beta chains were sequenced from one sample in a study of T cell repertoires in cytomegalovirus infection. TCRdb recomputed calls from the reads with MiXCR, one row per CDR3 protein. Of around 630,000 distinct CDR3 sequences listed, roughly 24% were seen once; the top ten hold roughly 8%. The sequenced material came from CD8+ T cells from PBMCs. These receptor sequences come from a human donor in good health (CMV status not recorded). Some clones in this sample may be carry-over from other donors' samples.

This clonotype was detected only a few times. This sequence joins TRBV2 and TRBJ2-3, with D tentatively TRBD2 (6 bases). The CDR3 has 14 amino acids. Between the trimmed V and J ends, which lost 3 bases and 2 bases, there was a span of 9 bases. Per germline, CDR1 SNHLY and CDR2 FYNNEI. The CDR3 reads CASSDGRFTDTQYF. DNA of the CDR3: TGTGCCAGCAGTGATGGGAGGTTCACAGATACGCAGTATTTT.

The chain combines TRBV24-1 with TRBJ2-2; TRBD1 might be the D (6 bases). Germline V gene lookup returns CDR1 KGHDR and CDR2 SFDVKD. The CDR3 runs 16 residues. V lost 3 bases and J 4 bases, leaving 14 bases between the germline ends. The CDR3 loop is CATSDGWAGVTGELFF. The CDR3 coding sequence is TGTGCCACCAGTGATGGCTGGGCAGGGGTCACCGGGGAGCTGTTTTTT.

The chain carries TRBV7-9 and TRBJ2-1; 7 positions agree with TRBD1. Losses at the gene ends were 1 base for V and 12 bases for J; bases not matched to a gene: 3. CDR3 length equals 12 residues. Germline CDR1 reads SEHNR; CDR2 reads FQNEAQ (reference sequence). The CDR3, as DNA: TGTGCCAGCAGCTTAGGGACAGGTCCGCAGTTCTTC. Translation gives CASSLGTGPQFF.

This clonotype was seen many times. The V and J genes are TRBV5-1 and TRBJ2-1, with 10 bases lining up with TRBD1. The CDR3 totals 15 residues. J lost 4 bases, V lost 4 bases, and 5 bases had no gene match. Germline CDR1 and CDR2: SGHRS and YFSETQ. Written as DNA, the CDR3 is TGCGCCAGCAGCCGGGGGACAGGGGATTACAATGAGCAGTTCTTC. Residues: CASSRGTGDYNEQFF.

The J gene is TRBJ2-5, the V gene TRBV7-4, with D tentatively TRBD1 (5 bases). The CDR3 runs 15 residues. V was cut by 6 bases and J by 9 bases, with 23 bases left in between. Per germline, CDR1 SGHVT and CDR2 SQSDAQ. The CDR3 DNA reads as TGTGCCAGCAGTCCCAGGGATACCTTCAACCTGGCCCAGTACTTC. Its translation: CASSPRDTFNLAQYF.

This chain uses TRBV6-2 or TRBV6-3 with TRBJ2-2; D is unresolved. Trimming took off 1 base at V and 1 base at J, with 13 bases between the two ends. Germline CDR1 reads MNHEY; CDR2 reads SVGEGT. The CDR3 covers 17 residues. The CDR3 DNA sequence: TGTGCCAGCAGTTACTTCGCCCAGAACAAGAACACCGGGGAGCTGTTTTTT. Translating it yields CASSYFAQNKNTGELFF.

This chain connects TRBV27 to TRBJ2-7, with D perhaps TRBD1 or TRBD2 (6 bases each). Per germline, CDR1 MNHEY and CDR2 SMNVEV (reference sequence). This CDR3 is built from 15 residues. V lost 5 bases, J lost 3 bases, and 17 bases lay in between. In DNA form, the CDR3 reads TGTGCCAGCAGTCTTGACGGGGGCTCCAACTACGAGCAGTACTTC. It yields the protein CASSLDGGSNYEQYF.

The chain recombines TRBV15 with TRBJ2-1, with TRBD1 matching 9 bases. V was clipped by 8 bases and J by 7 bases; unmatched bases: 9. This CDR3 has 14 amino acids. Germline lookup yields CDR1 LNHNV and CDR2 YYDKDF (reference sequence). In DNA, the CDR3 is TGTGCCACCGGCGGGACAGGGATAATAAATGAGCAGTTCTTC. It translates to CATGGTGIINEQFF.

V usage is TRBV7-9 and J usage is TRBJ2-2; D not certain. In germline, CDR1 is SEHNR, CDR2 FQNEAQ (reference sequence). The V end was cut by 5 bases, the J end by 3 bases, with 13 bases between. The CDR3 spans 15 residues. The CDR3: CASSPLDQYTGELFF. In nucleotides, the CDR3 is TGTGCCAGCAGCCCGCTGGACCAATACACCGGGGAGCTGTTTTTT.

The chain has TRBV29-1 and TRBJ2-5, with TRBD2 matching over 9 bases. With 3 bases clipped from V and 2 bases from J, the junction kept 7 bases outside the gene matches. This CDR3 spans 15 amino acids. Looked up from germline, CDR1 is SQVTM and CDR2 is ANQGSEA. CDR3 bases: TGCAGCGTTGACGGGGCTAGCGGGGCACAAGAGACCCAGTACTTC. Translating it yields CSVDGASGAQETQYF.

The chain recombines TRBV7-9 with TRBJ1-2, with unresolved D. The CDR3 is made up of 13 amino acids. Trimming removed 8 bases at V and 4 bases at J, with 14 bases between. Germline CDR1 reads SEHNR; CDR2 reads FQNEAQ (reference sequence). CDR3 residues: CASSTASLYGYTF. The CDR3 bases are TGTGCCAGCTCGACGGCTTCACTCTATGGCTACACCTTC. Together with reference TRBV7-9 and TRBJ1-2, the CDR3 gives the full variable domain: DTGVSQNPRHKITKRGQNVTFRCDPISEHNRLYWYRQTLGQGPEFLTYFQNEAQLEKSRLLSDRFSAERPKGSFSTLEIQRTEQGDSAMYLCASSTASLYGYTFGSGTRLTVV.

This clonotype was found once. A read error is possible here, since a much larger clone lies one base away. This chain joins TRBV28 and TRBJ1-2; no definite D call. The V and J ends lost 7 bases and 4 bases respectively, with 7 bases between them. This CDR3 contains 11 residues. Per the germline V gene, CDR1 is MDHEN and CDR2 is SYDVKM. The CDR3 spells CASTLIYGYTF. CDR3 sequence (DNA): TGTGCCAGCACTCTTATCTATGGCTACACCTTC.

This chain connects TRBV5-5 to TRBJ2-1, with 10 positions matching TRBD2. CDR1 is SGHKS and CDR2 is YYEKEE in the germline V gene (reference sequence). The CDR3 totals 17 residues. After removal of 5 bases from V and 2 bases from J, the junction contained 10 bases not matched to a gene. Here the CDR3 DNA reads TGTGCCAGCAGTCAAAGGACTAGCGGACCGACCTACAATGAGCAGTTCTTC. This gives the protein CASSQRTSGPTYNEQFF.

The V gene is TRBV14, the J gene TRBJ1-2; D not resolved. In germline, CDR1 is SGHDN, CDR2 FVKESK. V was cut by 0 bases and J by 8 bases, with 13 bases left in between. CDR3 length equals 14 residues. The CDR3 loop reads CASSQEGIWLGYTF. The CDR3 region has the DNA TGTGCCAGCAGCCAAGAAGGTATTTGGTTAGGCTACACCTTC.

The chain has TRBV28 and TRBJ2-7; D may match TRBD1 or TRBD2 (5 bases each). CDR3 length: 13 residues. CDR1 is MDHEN, CDR2 SYDVKM, per germline. The CDR3 bases are TGTGTCAGCAGTTGGGGACCGGCCTACGAGCAGTACGTC. Its translation is CVSSWGPAYEQYV.

This clonotype showed up just once. The genes are TRBV4-1 and TRBJ2-1, with 11 bases lining up with TRBD2. The CDR3 consists of 16 residues. Germline lookup yields CDR1 MGHRA and CDR2 YSYEKL. After removal of 0 bases from V and 5 bases from J, the junction contained 3 bases not matched to a gene. In DNA, the CDR3 is TGCGCCAGCAGCCAAGAGGCGACTAGCGGGAACAATGAGCAGTTCTTC. Translating it yields CASSQEATSGNNEQFF.